One sample yielded the 3 T cell receptor beta chains listed below, sequenced in a study of blood T cell repertoires in COVID-19. Method: immunoSEQ multiplex PCR; TCRdb's copy keeps in-frame clones and lacks some. The sample has 200,000 to 250,000 clones, approximately 85% seen once; the top ten hold 9% to 15%. Specimen: peripheral blood. These receptors all come from an elderly man with acute or convalescent COVID-19.

The chain employs TRBV11-2 and TRBJ1-1, with no clear D. The CDR3 totals 15 residues. Germline V gene data show CDR1 as SGHAT and CDR2 as FQNNGV. With 3 bases removed from V and 5 bases from J, the gap between germline ends came to 16 bases. The CDR3 DNA reads TGTGCCAGCAGCTTTAGAGGTCGCAGAAGGACTGAAGCTTTCTTT. This gives the protein CASSFRGRRRTEAFF.

This chain joins TRBV5-1 and TRBJ2-2; 9 bases are a match to TRBD2. J gave up 4 bases and V 4 bases, and 11 bases lay outside the gene matches. This CDR3 contains 17 residues. CDR1 SGHRS and CDR2 YFSETQ come from the germline V gene. CDR3 protein: CASSQGFSGRTTGELFF. CDR3 DNA sequence: TGCGCCAGCAGCCAGGGCTTTAGCGGGAGAACCACCGGGGAGCTGTTTTTT. Supplemented by reference TRBV5-1 and TRBJ2-2, the full variable domain reads KAGVTQTPRYLIKTRGQQVTLSCSPISGHRSVSWYQQTPGQGLQFLFEYFSETQRNKGNFPGRFSGRQFSNSRSEMNVSTLELGDSALYLCASSQGFSGRTTGELFFGEGSRLTVL.

This clone showed up just once. The chain joins TRBV27 to TRBJ1-1; D gene uncertain. V was pared by 8 bases and J by 6 bases, with 16 bases between. CDR3 length: 13 residues. Germline CDR1 is MNHEY and CDR2 is SMNVEV (reference sequence). The chain's CDR3 is CASRSGWAPEAFF. The CDR3, as DNA: TGTGCCAGCCGCTCGGGATGGGCCCCTGAAGCTTTCTTT.